This passage covers 2 T cell receptor beta chains from one sample sequenced in a study of cytomegalovirus exposure and HLA in healthy donors. This PCR relied on a set of 60 Vbeta primers and 13 Jbeta primers. The data were produced by immunoSEQ multiplex PCR, yet TCRdb's version contains in-frame clones alone and is incomplete. The profile covers some 150,000 clones, with over 65% appearing a single time and around 3% taken by the ten largest. Material for sequencing was PBMCs. These receptors were collected from a man aged 35 to 55 in good health and CMV-seropositive.

The chain links TRBV13 to TRBJ1-6; a possible D gene is TRBD1 (6 bases). Germline V gene data show CDR1 as PRHDT and CDR2 as FYEKMQ (reference sequence). Trimming removed 0 bases from V and 7 bases from J, with 10 bases in between. The CDR3 has 15 amino acids. The CDR3: CASSLGTGWNSPLHF. In DNA, the CDR3 is TGTGCCAGCAGCTTAGGGACAGGCTGGAATTCACCCCTCCACTTT. The complete variable domain, with remaining parts taken from reference TRBV13 and TRBJ1-6, reads AAGVIQSPRHLIKEKRETATLKCYPIPRHDTVYWYQQGPGQDPQFLISFYEKMQSDKGSIPDRFSAQQFSDYHSELNMSSLELGDSALYFCASSLGTGWNSPLHFGNGTRLTVT.

V and J are TRBV5-1 and TRBJ1-1, with unresolved D. The CDR3 loop spans 15 amino acids. V was shortened by 2 bases and J by 0 bases, with 11 bases between the two germline ends. Germline CDR1 is SGHRS and CDR2 is YFSETQ. CDR3 loop: CASSFNSLMNTEAFF. Here the CDR3 DNA reads TGCGCCAGCAGCTTTAACAGCCTTATGAACACTGAAGCTTTCTTT.